Each of the 21 T cell receptor beta chains below was sequenced from the same sample in a study of cytotoxic CD8 clonotypes in ibrutinib-treated CLL. TCRdb's table, derived via immunoSEQ multiplex PCR, lists solely in-frame clones and lacks some. Counted here are 70,000 to 80,000 clones, roughly 83% occurring once; the ten biggest clones make up roughly 35%. The source material was PBMCs, sampled after 24 months of ibrutinib treatment. Receptors were obtained from a human donor with chronic lymphocytic leukemia.

V gene TRBV5-1 combines with J gene TRBJ2-5; perhaps TRBD2 as D (6 bases). The ends were cut back, 2 bases at V and 4 bases at J, with 15 bases in the middle. Germline values: CDR1 SGHRS, CDR2 YFSETQ. The CDR3 runs 15 residues. The CDR3 DNA reads as TGCGCCAGCAGCTTAGGAGGGGTTCCGCCAGAGACCCAGTACTTC. As protein: CASSLGGVPPETQYF.

The V gene is TRBV28, the J gene TRBJ2-5; 7 bases agree with TRBD2. Trimming cost V 1 base and J 7 bases; bases outside gene matches: 6. In germline, CDR1 is MDHEN, CDR2 SYDVKM. The CDR3 spans 14 residues. The CDR3 here is CASSLFGGRGTQYF. The CDR3 DNA follows: TGTGCCAGCAGTTTATTTGGGGGGAGGGGGACCCAGTACTTC.

This clone has more than one count but fewer than ten. V usage is TRBV27 and J usage is TRBJ1-5, with D possibly matching TRBD1 (5 bases). Germline V CDR1 and CDR2: MNHEY, SMNVEV (reference sequence). The CDR3 totals 13 residues. Between the trimmed V and J ends, which lost 3 bases and 5 bases, there was a span of 8 bases. CDR3 DNA sequence: TGTGCCAGCAGTTTGTGGGGGGATCAGCCCCAGCATTTT. Its translation is CASSLWGDQPQHF.

The genes are TRBV10-2 and TRBJ2-7, with 7 bases matching TRBD2. CDR1 and CDR2 from the germline V gene are WSHSY and SAAADI. The CDR3 is 13 residues long. The V and J ends lost 6 bases and 6 bases, in that order; junction bases with no gene match: 8. The CDR3 spells CASRSGDLLEQYF. CDR3 bases: TGCGCCAGCAGAAGCGGGGATCTACTCGAGCAGTACTTC.

This chain uses TRBV11-2 with TRBJ2-1; the D gene is possibly TRBD1 (5 bases). The CDR3 runs 14 residues. Germline V lookup: CDR1 SGHAT, CDR2 FQNNGV. V lost 5 bases, J lost 8 bases, and 16 bases lay in between. CDR3: CASSPRLGAYEQFF. The CDR3 coding sequence is TGTGCCAGCAGCCCAAGGCTAGGGGCCTATGAGCAGTTCTTC.

This chain uses TRBV19 with TRBJ2-7; D uncertain. Germline-derived CDR1 and CDR2 are LNHDA and SQIVND (reference sequence). V was cut by 2 bases and J by 5 bases, with 7 bases left in between. The CDR3 contains 12 residues. The DNA of the CDR3 is TGTGCCAGTAGTATAAATCGACACGAGCAGTACTTC. It specifies CASSINRHEQYF.

The V and J genes are TRBV27 and TRBJ2-7, with 13 bases that match TRBD2. The CDR3 consists of 15 residues. Germline V gene sequence: CDR1 MNHEY, CDR2 SMNVEV (reference sequence). J lost 4 bases, V lost 6 bases, and 6 bases had no gene match. CDR3 in amino acids: CASRTSGRALYEQYF. DNA for the CDR3: TGTGCCAGCAGAACTAGCGGGAGGGCCTTGTACGAGCAGTACTTC.

CDR3 in amino acids: CASSYRGEKNYGYTF. CDR3 in DNA: TGTGCCAGCAGTTATCGGGGGGAAAAAAACTATGGCTACACCTTC. This chain joins TRBV6-5 and TRBJ1-2; D is perhaps TRBD1 (5 bases). V lost 3 bases and J 2 bases, leaving 13 bases between the germline ends. The CDR3 sequence is 15 residues long. CDR1 and CDR2 from the germline V gene are MNHEY and SVGAGI.

The chain has TRBV5-6 and TRBJ2-7; D gene ambiguous. V was shortened by 0 bases and J by 7 bases, with 17 bases between the two germline ends. The CDR3 runs 15 residues. The germline CDR1 and CDR2 sequences are SGHDT and YYEEEE. CDR3 loop: CASSLAGRAFGEQYF. DNA for the CDR3: TGTGCCAGCAGCTTGGCCGGACGGGCCTTTGGGGAGCAGTACTTC.

The chain couples TRBV30 to TRBJ1-5, with a tentative D call TRBD1 (6 bases). The CDR3 runs to 14 residues. The V gene lost 1 base and the J gene lost 2 bases, with 9 bases spanning the gap. Germline V CDR1 and CDR2: GTSNPN, SVGIG (reference sequence). CDR3 DNA sequence: TGTGCCTGGAGTGGGAAGGGGGGCAATCAGCCCCAGCATTTT. Protein product: CAWSGKGGNQPQHF. The whole variable domain, filled in from reference TRBV30 and TRBJ1-5, reads SQTIHQWPATLVQPVGSPLSLECTVEGTSNPNLYWYRQAAGRGLQLLFYSVGIGQISSEVPQNLSASRPQDRQFILSSKKLLLSDSGFYLCAWSGKGGNQPQHFGDGTRLSIL.

A few counts support this clone. The CDR3: CASSPDQGIFGNQPQHF. The CDR3 DNA reads as TGTGCCAGCAGCCCTGACCAGGGAATTTTTGGCAATCAGCCCCAGCATTTT. The chain carries TRBV7-8 and TRBJ1-5; D may be TRBD1 (5 bases). The V and J ends lost 5 bases and 2 bases respectively, with 19 bases between them. CDR3 size: 17 residues. Germline V lookup: CDR1 SGHVS, CDR2 FQNEAQ.

This clone has only one observation. V is TRBV25-1 and J is TRBJ2-1; 10 nucleotides agree with TRBD2. The CDR3 contains 15 residues. The germline CDR1 and CDR2 sequences are MGHDK and SYGVNS. With V trimmed by 6 bases and J by 3 bases, 5 bases remained unmatched. CDR3 DNA: TGTGCCAGCAGGGTGACTAGCGGGCTCTACAATGAGCAGTTCTTC. Translation: CASRVTSGLYNEQFF.

The chain recombines TRBV6-6 with TRBJ1-1, with TRBD1 identical over 8 bases. This CDR3 is built from 11 residues. The ends lost 6 bases at V and 6 bases at J; junction bases unmatched: 0. Germline CDR1 reads MNHNY; CDR2 reads SVGAGI (reference sequence). In DNA, the CDR3 is TGTGCCAGCAGACAGGGGGCTGAAGCTTTCTTT. Its protein is CASRQGAEAFF.

The chain carries TRBV7-2 and TRBJ1-1; TRBD1 matches at 7 bases. From germline, CDR1 is SGHTA and CDR2 FQGNSA. CDR3 length: 17 residues. With V trimmed by 5 bases and J by 0 bases, 12 bases remained unmatched. CDR3 nucleotide sequence: TGTGCCAGCAGCGCCTTCGTGGACAGGACGCTGAACACTGAAGCTTTCTTT. Translated: CASSAFVDRTLNTEAFF.

The V gene is TRBV7-2, the J gene TRBJ2-5; 7 bases line up with TRBD1. The CDR3 length is 14 residues. Germline CDR1 reads SGHTA; CDR2 reads FQGNSA. Trimming cost V 3 bases and J 1 base; bases outside gene matches: 2. The CDR3 sequence is CASSLDRSQETQYF. The CDR3 nucleotides are TGTGCCAGCAGCTTGGACAGGTCCCAAGAGACCCAGTACTTC.

This rearrangement joins TRBV4-2 to TRBJ2-1, with a possible D match to TRBD1 (6 bases). The ends were cut back, 1 base at V and 7 bases at J, with 8 bases in the middle. CDR1 and CDR2 from the germline V gene are LGHNA and YNFKEQ. This CDR3 spans 13 amino acids. In nucleotides, the CDR3 is TGTGCCAGCAGCCAAGTTAGGGGGAATGAGCAGTTCTTC. This translates into CASSQVRGNEQFF.

The chain links TRBV11-2 to TRBJ2-1; TRBD2 might be the D (6 bases). Germline CDR1 reads SGHAT; CDR2 reads FQNNGV. Trimming pared 1 base from V and 9 bases from J, leaving 13 bases between. The CDR3 sequence is 14 residues long. CDR3 sequence: CASSLVASVGEQFF. The CDR3 DNA reads TGTGCCAGCAGCTTAGTGGCTAGCGTGGGTGAGCAGTTCTTC.

As to this clone: In the same sample, other DNA sequences code for this CDR3. This chain's CDR3 is CASSPDRGGYNEQFF. The CDR3 DNA reads as TGTGCCAGCAGCCCCGACAGGGGGGGCTACAATGAGCAGTTCTTC. The rearrangement joins TRBV7-3 to TRBJ2-1; TRBD1 matches 9 bases. The CDR3 sequence is 15 residues long. V was pared by 5 bases and J by 3 bases, with 5 bases of the junction left unmatched. Germline V gene data show CDR1 as SGHTA and CDR2 as FQGTGA.

This chain links TRBV7-9 with TRBJ2-7; D gene uncertain. This CDR3 is built from 15 residues. V lost 4 bases, J lost 4 bases, and 17 bases lay in between. Germline-derived CDR1 and CDR2 are SEHNR and FQNEAQ (reference sequence). CDR3 loop: CASSSLAGPPYEQYF. For the CDR3, the DNA is TGTGCCAGCAGCTCTCTCGCTGGGCCCCCGTACGAGCAGTACTTC. Variable domain in full (rest from reference TRBV7-9 and TRBJ2-7): DTGVSQNPRHKITKRGQNVTFRCDPISEHNRLYWYRQTLGQGPEFLTYFQNEAQLEKSRLLSDRFSAERPKGSFSTLEIQRTEQGDSAMYLCASSSLAGPPYEQYFGPGTRLTVT.

The chain is built from TRBV6-1 and TRBJ1-1; no firm D call. The CDR3 is 16 residues long. CDR1 is MNHNS and CDR2 is SASEGT in the germline V gene. V was trimmed by 2 bases and J by 0 bases, leaving 13 bases between them. The CDR3 loop is CASSEQIPLMNTEAFF. CDR3 coding DNA: TGTGCCAGCAGTGAACAGATTCCCCTTATGAACACTGAAGCTTTCTTT.

This chain connects TRBV7-9 to TRBJ1-2; 7 bases line up with TRBD1. V trimming: 2 bases; J trimming: 6 bases; junction bases outside the gene matches: 3. Germline CDR1 and CDR2: SEHNR and FQNEAQ (reference sequence). The CDR3 consists of 13 residues. CDR3 amino acids: CASSLLTGNGYTF. CDR3 bases: TGTGCCAGCAGCTTATTGACAGGGAATGGCTACACCTTC.